The TCR beta chain described here comes from a study of Ad26.COV2.S vaccination and SARS-CoV-2 variants. Regarding the study as a whole: CD8+ and CD4+ T cells specific for spike reportedly responded with substantial breadth after vaccination. The TCR-based breadth and depth measures might underestimate overall T cell responses.

Trimming at V came to 0 bases and at J to 1 base, leaving 4 bases not matched to a gene. This CDR3 spans 15 amino acids. CDR1 is SGHRS and CDR2 is YFSETQ in the germline V gene. Measured with immunoSEQ multiplex PCR; TCRdb has only the in-frame clones, and not every one. The sample consists of more than 300,000 clones, 70% to 90% of them appearing once. The treatment was: some 19 received Ad26.COV2.S at low or high dose, single or two shots; about 5 received placebo; per-sample allocation not given. Collection of samples fell on day 63 after the first vaccine or placebo injection. Boston supplied an adult donor aged 18-55 years. Wuhan-strain spike was delivered by a replication-incompetent Ad26 vector. Details on this clone: The antigen is not known. At the DNA level, this CDR3 is encoded by other sequences in the same sample as well.

This TCR was recovered from a person aged 18-65 years who received the Ad26.COV2.S COVID-19 vaccine or a placebo. Sample: peripheral blood, taken in a trial of Ad26.COV2.S vaccine versus placebo. This chain joins TRBV5-1 and TRBJ2-7, with 7 positions matching TRBD1. CDR3: CASSLATGISYEQYF. The CDR3 bases are TGCGCCAGCAGCTTGGCGACAGGGATATCCTACGAGCAGTACTTC.